This TCR beta chain was observed in a study of blood T cell repertoires in COVID-19. Study-level information: PBMCs, B-cell-depleted T cells, or T cells provided the cDNA or gDNA that made up the material.

Trimming removed 5 bases from V and 0 bases from J; junction bases left unmatched: 5. The CDR3 is 16 amino acids. Germline V gives CDR1 WNHNN, CDR2 SYGVQD (reference sequence). The data were produced by immunoSEQ multiplex PCR, yet TCRdb's version contains in-frame clones alone and is incomplete. The repertoire holds roughly 250,000 clones, with around 85% as singletons. This sequence originates from a woman aged 40-49 years with acute COVID-19. Sample: PBMCs or T cells enriched from blood (not recorded which). This sequence joins TRBV10-1 and TRBJ1-1; 11 bases fit TRBD1. The CDR3 DNA is TGCGCCAGCAGTCGAGGGACAGGGGGGATGAACACTGAAGCTTTCTTT. It is translated as CASSRGTGGMNTEAFF.